The 27 T cell receptor beta chains below all came from one sample that was sequenced in a study of CD8 T cells in Susac syndrome. An input of about 0.5 to 1 ug of RNA was subjected to reverse transcription using random hexamers. MiXCR, run by TCRdb on the immunoSEQ multiplex PCR reads, gives a single entry per CDR3 protein. The sample contains 250,000 to 350,000 distinct CDR3 sequences, around 92% of which appear only once. Sequencing was performed on CD4+ T cells from PBMCs. These receptors were taken from a human donor with multiple sclerosis.

The rearrangement uses TRBV18 and TRBJ1-2; possible D gene TRBD1, 5 bases. The CDR3 is 13 residues long. The V gene's germline CDR1 is KGHSH and CDR2 LQKENI. V was trimmed by 4 bases and J by 4 bases, leaving 10 bases between them. In nucleotides, the CDR3 is TGTGCCAGCTCACTCCAGGGAGGCTATGGCTACACCTTC. Protein product: CASSLQGGYGYTF. Full variable domain (outside the CDR3, taken from reference TRBV18 and TRBJ1-2): NAGVMQNPRHLVRRRGQEARLRCSPMKGHSHVYWYRQLPEEGLKFMVYLQKENIIDESGMPKERFSAEFPKEGPSILRIQQVVRGDSAAYFCASSLQGGYGYTFGSGTRLTVV.

V gene TRBV6-2 or TRBV6-3 combines with J gene TRBJ2-7; D may be TRBD2 (5 bases). CDR1 and CDR2 from the germline V gene are MNHEY and SVGEGT. The CDR3 has 15 amino acids. V was shortened by 6 bases and J by 7 bases, with 22 bases between the two germline ends. This CDR3 is CASSYDRLRPGEQYF. DNA for the CDR3: TGTGCCAGCAGCTACGATCGACTACGGCCTGGGGAGCAGTACTTC.

The chain employs TRBV12-3 or TRBV12-4 and TRBJ1-5, with D possibly being TRBD1 (5 bases). V was pared by 6 bases and J by 0 bases, with 12 bases between. The CDR3 spans 15 residues. CDR3 DNA sequence: TGTGCCAGCAGACATACGGGGGATAGCAATCAGCCCCAGCATTTT. Translation: CASRHTGDSNQPQHF.

The genes are TRBV18 and TRBJ1-3, with 7 nucleotides matching TRBD1. V was pared by 1 base and J by 2 bases, with 11 bases of the junction left unmatched. The V gene's germline CDR1 is KGHSH and CDR2 LQKENI. The CDR3 is 18 amino acids. The CDR3 loop reads CASSPLGQQGNPGNTIYF. CDR3 DNA sequence: TGTGCCAGCTCACCACTCGGGCAACAGGGGAATCCTGGAAACACCATATATTTT. The entire variable domain, with the rest obtained from reference TRBV18 and TRBJ1-3, is as follows: NAGVMQNPRHLVRRRGQEARLRCSPMKGHSHVYWYRQLPEEGLKFMVYLQKENIIDESGMPKERFSAEFPKEGPSILRIQQVVRGDSAAYFCASSPLGQQGNPGNTIYFGEGSWLTVV.

The V and J genes are TRBV9 and TRBJ2-5; unclear D gene. CDR1 SGDLS and CDR2 YYNGEE come from the germline V gene. V lost 0 bases to trimming and J lost 5 bases, with 11 bases between them. The CDR3 is 14 residues long. The chain's CDR3 is CASSVAEGYETQYF. CDR3 sequence (DNA): TGTGCCAGCAGCGTAGCTGAAGGATACGAGACCCAGTACTTC.

CDR3 bases: TGTGCCAGCAGCCCCAAGGGGGGGACTAGCGGGGGGCGGGGATACAATGAGCAGTTCTTC. Translating gives CASSPKGGTSGGRGYNEQFF. V is TRBV11-2 and J is TRBJ2-1; 15 bases align to TRBD2. J lost 4 bases, V lost 5 bases, and 15 bases had no gene match. The CDR3 has 20 amino acids. Per germline, CDR1 SGHAT and CDR2 FQNNGV.

The J gene is TRBJ1-3, the V gene TRBV12-3 or TRBV12-4; a weak D match, TRBD1 (6 bases). This CDR3 region has 15 residues. Trimming cost V 5 bases and J 2 bases, with 13 bases left between them. As DNA, the CDR3 is TGTGCCAGCAGTGTTAACAGGGCGGCTGGAAACACCATATATTTT. Protein: CASSVNRAAGNTIYF.

The chain employs TRBV12-5 and TRBJ1-5; possibly TRBD1 for D (5 bases). Trimming took 3 bases from V and 0 from J, leaving 12 bases between them. The CDR3 totals 16 residues. Germline V gene data show CDR1 as LGHNT and CDR2 as FRNRAP. CDR3 amino acids: CASGLGRDRSNQPQHF. Here the CDR3 DNA reads TGTGCTAGTGGTTTAGGCAGGGACCGTAGCAATCAGCCCCAGCATTTT.

The rearrangement uses TRBV6-1 and TRBJ2-1; no definite D call. The CDR3 is made up of 16 amino acids. Trimming cost V 1 base and J 3 bases, with 13 bases left between them. The germline CDR1 and CDR2 sequences are MNHNS and SASEGT. CDR3 amino acids: CASSEDGRPGYNEQFF. DNA of the CDR3: TGTGCCAGCAGTGAAGATGGCCGGCCGGGCTACAATGAGCAGTTCTTC.

This rearrangement joins TRBV29-1 to TRBJ2-1; D not resolved. V lost 2 bases and J lost 10, with 15 bases in between. The CDR3 runs to 13 residues. Germline assignment: CDR1 SQVTM and CDR2 ANQGSEA. The CDR3 DNA follows: TGCAGCGTTGAAAAGACCTACAGAAGCGAGCAGTTCTTC. Translation gives CSVEKTYRSEQFF.

The chain has TRBV19 and TRBJ1-2, with D perhaps matching TRBD1 (5 bases). With 7 bases removed from V and 1 base from J, the gap between germline ends came to 13 bases. Germline V lookup: CDR1 LNHDA, CDR2 SQIVND (reference sequence). There are 14 residues in the CDR3. CDR3 protein: CASTRDGLNYGYTF. The CDR3 nucleotides read TGTGCCAGTACTCGGGACGGCCTTAACTATGGCTACACCTTC.

The CDR3 bases are TGTGCCAGCAGCTTAAAAAGGGAGACCCAGTACTTC. As protein: CASSLKRETQYF. The chain links TRBV7-9 to TRBJ2-5; the D is unclear. There are 12 residues in the CDR3. Looked up from germline, CDR1 is SEHNR and CDR2 is FQNEAQ (reference sequence). V lost 2 bases to trimming and J lost 5 bases, with 6 bases between them. Variable domain in full (rest from reference TRBV7-9 and TRBJ2-5): DTGVSQNPRHKITKRGQNVTFRCDPISEHNRLYWYRQTLGQGPEFLTYFQNEAQLEKSRLLSDRFSAERPKGSFSTLEIQRTEQGDSAMYLCASSLKRETQYFGPGTRLLVL.

The chain has TRBV2 and TRBJ1-6; D perhaps matches TRBD1 (5 bases). Germline CDR1 is SNHLY and CDR2 is FYNNEI. V dropped 1 base and J dropped 13 bases, with 17 bases sitting between them. The CDR3 consists of 15 residues. DNA of the CDR3: TGTGCCAGCAGTGAAGGCTCAGGGCTCCTTTGGCCCCTCCACTTT. Protein sequence: CASSEGSGLLWPLHF. Together with reference TRBV2 and TRBJ1-6, the CDR3 gives the full variable domain: EPEVTQTPSHQVTQMGQEVILRCVPISNHLYFYWYRQILGQKVEFLVSFYNNEISEKSEIFDDQFSVERPDGSNFTLKIRSTKLEDSAMYFCASSEGSGLLWPLHFGNGTRLTVT.

The CDR3 protein is CASSLRLDSSYGYTF. CDR3 nucleotide sequence: TGTGCCAGCAGCTTGCGCCTCGACAGCAGCTATGGCTACACCTTC. The chain recombines TRBV5-4 with TRBJ1-2; possibly TRBD1 for D (5 bases). This CDR3 is 15 amino acids long. Germline lookup yields CDR1 SGHNT and CDR2 YYREEE (reference sequence). V was cut by 1 base and J by 4 bases, with 14 bases left in between.

In DNA, the CDR3 is TGCGCCAGCAGCCAAGCCCTCGGGGAGACCCAGTACTTC. Translation: CASSQALGETQYF. The chain uses TRBV4-3 and TRBJ2-5, with D unclear. In germline, CDR1 is LGHNA, CDR2 YSLEER. Trimming removed 1 base from V and 5 bases from J, with 8 bases in between. There are 13 residues in the CDR3.

CDR3 bases: TGCAGCGCCAACGGACTGACGGTAAACTATGGCTACACCTTC. It encodes CSANGLTVNYGYTF. This chain joins TRBV29-1 and TRBJ1-2; the D is unclear. V lost 7 bases, J lost 2 bases, and 17 bases lay in between. Germline CDR1 SQVTM, CDR2 ANQGSEA. The CDR3 spans 14 residues.

The genes are TRBV5-1 and TRBJ1-1; D is undetermined. This CDR3 region has 14 residues. In germline, CDR1 is SGHRS, CDR2 YFSETQ. The V end lost 3 bases, the J end lost 2 bases, and 11 bases lay between the germline ends. In DNA form, the CDR3 reads TGCGCCAGCAGCTGGTACCCTGACAACACTGAAGCTTTCTTT. Translated: CASSWYPDNTEAFF.

CDR3 sequence (DNA): TGTGCCAGCACTCGAGGTGGCTTTGCGGCCTACAATGAGCAGTTCTTC. This translates into CASTRGGFAAYNEQFF. This rearrangement joins TRBV6-1 to TRBJ2-1; D uncertain. Trimming shortened V by 7 bases and J by 2 bases, and 18 bases separated the two germline ends. This CDR3 has 16 amino acids. CDR1 is MNHNS and CDR2 is SASEGT in the germline V gene.

This chain uses TRBV29-1 with TRBJ2-7, with 8 bases lining up with TRBD2. J gave up 3 bases and V 2 bases, and 18 bases lay outside the gene matches. In germline, CDR1 is SQVTM, CDR2 ANQGSEA. The CDR3 runs 18 residues. This CDR3 reads CSVESPPLAGKHHYEQYF. The CDR3 DNA reads as TGCAGCGTTGAATCCCCCCCGCTAGCGGGCAAGCATCACTACGAGCAGTACTTC.

The rearrangement uses TRBV7-9 and TRBJ1-2; D unresolved. The CDR3 consists of 15 residues. The germline CDR1 and CDR2 sequences are SEHNR and FQNEAQ (reference sequence). V was clipped by 0 bases and J by 2 bases, with 10 bases between them. The CDR3 loop reads CASSLATLQNYGYTF. In nucleotides, the CDR3 is TGTGCCAGCAGCTTAGCCACCCTTCAGAACTATGGCTACACCTTC.

The chain uses TRBV3-1 and TRBJ2-4; no reliable D call. V lost 1 base and J lost 0, with 4 bases in between. This CDR3 has 14 amino acids. CDR1 and CDR2 from the germline V gene are LGHDT and YNNKEL (reference sequence). The chain's CDR3 is CASSQAVAKNIQYF. The CDR3 bases are TGTGCCAGCAGCCAAGCCGTAGCCAAAAACATTCAGTACTTC.

V is TRBV7-6 and J is TRBJ1-1, with D possibly TRBD1 on 5 matching bases. In germline, CDR1 is SGHVS, CDR2 FNYEAQ. The CDR3 totals 13 residues. The germline V and J ends were trimmed by 4 bases and 5 bases, with 11 bases remaining between them. DNA of the CDR3: TGTGCCAGCAGCTCCTTGGCAGGGACTGAAGCTTTCTTT. Translating it yields CASSSLAGTEAFF.

V usage is TRBV4-3 and J usage is TRBJ2-2, with 8 bases identical to TRBD2. The germline CDR1 and CDR2 sequences are LGHNA and YSLEER. Trimming at V came to 4 bases and at J to 1 base, leaving 8 bases not matched to a gene. The CDR3 spans 17 residues. As DNA, the CDR3 is TGCGCCAGCAGCCGACGCCTAGCGGGCCAGAACACCGGGGAGCTGTTTTTT. Protein product: CASSRRLAGQNTGELFF.

The rearrangement links TRBV9 to TRBJ2-6, with D maybe TRBD2 (6 bases). The CDR3 is made up of 16 amino acids. V lost 0 bases and J lost 4, with 11 bases in between. Germline V gene data show CDR1 as SGDLS and CDR2 as YYNGEE. For the CDR3, the DNA is TGTGCCAGCAGCGTAGGGGAGGTCTCGGGGGCCAACGTCCTGACTTTC. Amino acid sequence: CASSVGEVSGANVLTF.

V usage is TRBV30 and J usage is TRBJ2-1, with 9 bases aligning to TRBD2. The CDR3 consists of 13 residues. The V segment lost 5 bases and the J segment 4 bases; nucleotides outside the gene matches: 3. The V gene's germline CDR1 is GTSNPN and CDR2 SVGIG (reference sequence). This CDR3 reads CAWRGGEYNEQFF. CDR3 bases: TGTGCCTGGCGCGGGGGGGAATACAATGAGCAGTTCTTC.

The CDR3 here is CASDQVWGRTETQYF. DNA for the CDR3: TGCGCCAGCGACCAAGTCTGGGGTCGGACGGAGACCCAGTACTTC. The V call is TRBV5-1, the J call TRBJ2-5; D not resolved. V lost 7 bases and J lost 5, with 21 bases in between. From germline, CDR1 is SGHRS and CDR2 YFSETQ. This CDR3 has 15 amino acids.

The chain is built from TRBV7-2 and TRBJ2-7, with TRBD2 identical over 7 bases. The length of the CDR3 is 16 residues. Losses at the gene ends were 5 bases for V and 3 bases for J; bases not matched to a gene: 13. Germline values: CDR1 SGHTA, CDR2 FQGNSA. The CDR3, as DNA: TGTGCCAGCAGCCAAATTGCCCTAGCGGAAATCTACGAGCAGTACTTC. Translating gives CASSQIALAEIYEQYF.